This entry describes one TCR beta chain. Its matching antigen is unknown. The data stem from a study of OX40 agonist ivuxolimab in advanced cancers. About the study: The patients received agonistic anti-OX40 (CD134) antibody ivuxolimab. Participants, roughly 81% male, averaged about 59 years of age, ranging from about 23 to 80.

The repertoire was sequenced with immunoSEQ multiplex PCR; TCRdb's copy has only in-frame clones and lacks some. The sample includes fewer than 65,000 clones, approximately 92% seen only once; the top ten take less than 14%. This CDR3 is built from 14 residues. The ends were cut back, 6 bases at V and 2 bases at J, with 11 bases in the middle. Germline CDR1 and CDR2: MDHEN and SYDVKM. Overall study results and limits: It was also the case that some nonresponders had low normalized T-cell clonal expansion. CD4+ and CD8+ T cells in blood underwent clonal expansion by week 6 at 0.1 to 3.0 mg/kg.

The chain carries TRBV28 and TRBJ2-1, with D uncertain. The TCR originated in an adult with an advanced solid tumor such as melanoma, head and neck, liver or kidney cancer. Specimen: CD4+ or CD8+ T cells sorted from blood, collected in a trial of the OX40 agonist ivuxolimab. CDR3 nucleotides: TGTGCCAGCAGCCGGTGGGGTACCTACAATGAGCAGTTCTTC. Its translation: CASSRWGTYNEQFF.